This TCR beta chain originates from a study of T-cell reconstitution after alpha-beta-depleted transplantation in children. The germline V gene has CDR1 GTSNPN and CDR2 SVGIG (reference sequence). CDR3 length equals 12 residues. V was clipped by 2 bases and J by 5 bases, with 7 bases between them. This clonotype appeared a few times. A library of TCRbeta sequences, prepared with unique molecular identifiers, was generated. MiXCR, run by TCRdb on the PCR reads, gives a single entry per CDR3 protein. Altogether 500,000 to 600,000 distinct CDR3 sequences are present, about 31% being singletons, with the ten largest covering 2% to 3%.

The chain couples TRBV30 to TRBJ1-5; D is unresolved. The sequencing used PBMCs from the stem cell graft donor, collected from the stem cell graft. The receptor was isolated from a human donor who donated a stem cell graft to a child with aplastic anemia. CDR3 protein: CAWSLNDQPQHF. Here the CDR3 DNA reads TGTGCCTGGAGTTTGAATGATCAGCCCCAGCATTTT.